This TCR beta chain is drawn from a study of T cells in Graves' hyperthyroidism and ophthalmopathy (dated by TCRdb to the late 2010s). About the full investigation: Peripheral blood samples were taken at the time of initial diagnosis, prior to any treatment. TCR Vbeta CDR3 sequencing of some 140 peripheral blood samples (under 45 ophthalmopathy, some 75 hyperthyroidism and some 17 progressor patients) is reported in the paper. A discovery cohort of about a hundred patients, roughly 45 with Graves' ophthalmopathy and approximately 60 with stable Graves' hyperthyroidism, was used to find distinguishing TCR V-J signatures. Whether ophthalmopathy could be predicted prospectively was tested in an independent validation cohort made up of roughly 20 hyperthyroidism patients plus 17 patients who later progressed to ophthalmopathy. After sampling, hyperthyroidism patients received methimazole starting at 30 mg daily, and ophthalmopathy patients received high-dose intravenous methylprednisolone. The 90 or so discovery patients were randomly split 7:3 into training and test sets. Thyroid tissue and blood T-cell repertoires from about six Graves' hyperthyroidism patients were also compared in the study.

Overall results and qualifications from the work: No statistical method was used to fix the sample size in advance, and group allocation was not hidden from the investigators. In validation, progression to ophthalmopathy was predicted by the model with 55% to 71% sensitivity and 72% to 85% specificity, a median of around 5.9 months before onset. Blood samples also contained most of the expanded thyroid clonotypes (frequency above 0.001), which suggests that blood repertoires may reflect thyroid immune responses. A model built on a 13 V-J signature distinguished ophthalmopathy from stable hyperthyroidism, reaching 85% to 90% sensitivity and under 84% specificity in cross-validation and 80%/75% in testing.

This clonotype showed up many times. This clone's antigen is unknown. No per-base quality is available; no much larger clone lies one base away. In the ophthalmopathy patients, disease was moderately to severely active, with a Clinical Activity Score of 3 or more, a NOSPECS grade of 4 or more, and a duration of less than 3 months. The study excluded patients with uncontrolled infections, other autoimmune diseases, pregnancy or lactation. Clinical symptoms, serum thyroxine and TRAb, thyroid ultrasound, and orbital computed tomography formed the basis for the diagnoses. PBMCs were separated from roughly 10 ml of fresh peripheral blood using Ficoll-Paque density gradient centrifugation. Total RNA was extracted using Trizol reagent, and RNA quality was assessed on an Agilent 2100 Bioanalyzer. Amplification of TCR beta CDR3 regions was carried out from RNA transcripts. A first-round RT-PCR of the TCR CDR3 used the HTBI primer set with the Qiagen OneStep RT-PCR kit. Libraries were constructed in a second round of multiplex PCR, after which size selection and purification were performed. Paired-end sequencing of the libraries was performed with 100 bp reads on an Illumina HiSeq2000. Per the source publication's procedure: SOAPnuke was used to process the raw data, removing reads that contained adapters or uncalled bases, had a mean Phred below 15, or lacked an exact match to the constant primer or identifier. COPE v1.2.5 was used to merge the high-quality paired reads, and each unique nucleotide sequence was defined as a clonotype. Clonotypes were aligned to IMGT TRBV, TRBD and TRBJ reference segments using MiTCR v1.1. The analysis was restricted to V-J combinations with a frequency above 0.0001, which together covered approximately 99% of the repertoires. The TCS score was defined as F50 (clonal expansion) divided by E x V (chaos), with BLOSUM62-based TCRdist calculated between CDR3 peptides within each V-J. Welch's t-statistics and random forest reduced fewer than 550 V-J features to 13, which were used in a naive Bayes classifier (R e1071). TCRdb passed the public sequencing reads through fastp at Q25 and MiXCR, retaining productive beta sequences. When rows share a CDR3 protein, they turn into one entry using the most common DNA and genes. These V and J calls originate from TCRdb's pipeline instead of the authors' own analysis. The sample records about 380,000 distinct CDR3 sequences, roughly 20% of which are singletons. The ten largest clones add up to 40% to 45% of the sample.

The CDR3 goes from the cysteine to the phenylalanine over 16 residues. Only the CDR3 part of the read is kept: 48 bases, read in frame from the first base. Unmatched junction bases come to 9, with V trimmed by 4 bases and J by 1 base. The germline V gene (reference sequence) yields DFQATT for CDR1 and SNEGSKA for CDR2. Sample: blood. The receptor's source is a man younger than 30 with Graves' ophthalmopathy. Recombination joined TRBV20-1 with TRBJ2-1, with 8 bases in between that match TRBD2. The nucleotide sequence reads as follows: TGCAGTGCTATTTCCCCCACGGGAGGGTCCTACAATGAGCAGTTCTTC. Its coded protein is CSAISPTGGSYNEQFF.